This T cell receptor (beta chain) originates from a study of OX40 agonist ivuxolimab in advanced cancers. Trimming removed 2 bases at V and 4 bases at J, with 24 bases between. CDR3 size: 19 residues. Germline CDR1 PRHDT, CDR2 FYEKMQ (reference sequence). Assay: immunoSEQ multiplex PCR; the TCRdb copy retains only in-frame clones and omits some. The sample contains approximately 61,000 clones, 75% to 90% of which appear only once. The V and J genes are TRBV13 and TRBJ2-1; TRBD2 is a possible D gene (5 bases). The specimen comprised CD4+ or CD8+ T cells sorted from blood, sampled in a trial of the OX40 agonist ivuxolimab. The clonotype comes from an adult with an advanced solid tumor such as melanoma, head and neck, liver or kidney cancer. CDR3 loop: CASSLSGFKVVGEYNEQFF. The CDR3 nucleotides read TGTGCCAGCAGCTTATCGGGGTTTAAAGTAGTGGGAGAATACAATGAGCAGTTCTTC.